Listed below are T cell receptor beta chains from one sample, sequenced in a study of cytomegalovirus exposure and HLA in healthy donors. The assay was immunoSEQ multiplex PCR, and TCRdb's table has in-frame clones only and misses some. In the table there are roughly 120,000 clones, about 72% of which are singletons. The sequenced sample was PBMCs. All receptors derive from a man in his thirties or forties in good health and CMV-seropositive. The CDR3 runs from the conserved cysteine through the conserved F or W. Fields, in order: D gene, J gene, V gene, clone size, CDR3 DNA, CDR3 protein. D genes are given only for firm matches. A clone size is listed for some rows: how often the clone was seen (once, few, many), or a class if it is expanded.

>-|TRBJ1-2|TRBV6-5|-
TGTGCCAGCAGTTACTCGCTTGGGCAGCCGAACTATGGCTACACCTTC
CASSYSLGQPNYGYTF
>-|TRBJ1-1|TRBV15|-
TGTGCCACCAGCAGAGATACAGCTGATTATACTGAAGCTTTCTTT
CATSRDTADYTEAFF
>TRBD1|TRBJ1-2|TRBV4-2|few
TGTGCCAGCAGCCAAGATGGGGACAGTAATAGTTATGGCTACACCTTC
CASSQDGDSNSYGYTF
>-|TRBJ1-4|TRBV5-1|-
TGCGCCAGCAGCCTAGGGACTAGCGGGGCTAATGAAAAACTGTTTTTT
CASSLGTSGANEKLFF
>TRBD2|TRBJ2-7|TRBV7-9|once
TGTGCCAGCTCCCTTTCGGGAGGCTCCTACGAGCAGTACTTC
CASSLSGGSYEQYF
>TRBD2|TRBJ2-1|TRBV29-1|-
TGCAGCGTACTAGGGACTAGCGGAAACAATGAGCAGTTCTTC
CSVLGTSGNNEQFF
>-|TRBJ2-1|TRBV19|-
TGTGCCAGTAGAAGCCCTAGCTCGGATGGCAATGAGCAGTTCTTC
CASRSPSSDGNEQFF
>-|TRBJ1-6|TRBV5-1|-
TGCGCCAGCAGCTTGGGTGGCAGGGGATATTCACCCCTCCACTTT
CASSLGGRGYSPLHF
>TRBD2|TRBJ2-7|TRBV4-2|-
TGTGCCAGCAGCCAAGTCGTGGTCAGCGGGAGTGGGGGCACCTACGAGCAGTACTTC
CASSQVVVSGSGGTYEQYF
>-|TRBJ1-2|TRBV28|few
TGTGCCAGCAGTACAGATTATGGCTACACCTTC
CASSTDYGYTF
>-|TRBJ2-3|TRBV10-3|-
TGTGCCATCGGCAGGGCGTCCACAGATACGCAGTATTTT
CAIGRASTDTQYF
>TRBD2|TRBJ2-3|TRBV11-1|-
TGTGCCAGCAGCCCGGAGCTAGCGGGAGGGCCGCGCACAGATACGCAGTATTTT
CASSPELAGGPRTDTQYF
>-|TRBJ1-2|TRBV27|-
TGTGCCAGCAGTTCGTCACAGGGTTGGGGCTACACCTTC
CASSSSQGWGYTF
>TRBD2|TRBJ2-1|TRBV28|few
TGTGCCAGCAGTGAGGGACTAGCGGGAGGGGGTGGAGTAAATGAGCAGTTCTTC
CASSEGLAGGGGVNEQFF
>TRBD2|TRBJ2-2|TRBV4-3|-
TGCGCCAGCAGACCAAGCGGGAGGGTTCGGTCCGGGGAGCTGTTTTTT
CASRPSGRVRSGELFF
>-|TRBJ2-7|TRBV28|once
TGTGCCAGCAGTTTAGCCAGGGTAGTGGGGGAGCAGTACTTC
CASSLARVVGEQYF
>TRBD1|TRBJ1-2|TRBV6-5|-
TGTGCCAGCAGTTACCCTGACAGGGGTGGCTACACCTTC
CASSYPDRGGYTF
>TRBD2|TRBJ2-1|TRBV5-1|-
TGCGCCAGCAGCTTGGTGGCTAGCGGGAGTAATGAGCAGTTCTTC
CASSLVASGSNEQFF
>TRBD2|TRBJ2-3|TRBV7-6|-
TGTGCCAGCAGCCGGGGGGGACTAGCCGCAGATACGCAGTATTTT
CASSRGGLAADTQYF
>TRBD1|TRBJ1-5|TRBV2|-
TGTGCCAGCAGTGGGACAGGGATCTCCAATCAGCCCCAGCATTTT
CASSGTGISNQPQHF
>-|TRBJ2-1|TRBV4-1|-
TGCGCCAGCAGCCTAGCCCTGCGGGATGAGCAGTTCTTC
CASSLALRDEQFF
>TRBD1|TRBJ1-2|TRBV14|-
TGTGCCAGCAGCCTACTCGGGACAGCTGGCTACACCTTC
CASSLLGTAGYTF
>TRBD2|TRBJ2-1|TRBV6-1|-
TGTGCCAGCAGTCGACTAGCGGGAGGGCCGTATGAGCAGTTCTTC
CASSRLAGGPYEQFF
>-|TRBJ2-5|TRBV7-3|-
TGTGCCAGCAGCTCGGACCAAGAGACCCAGTACTTC
CASSSDQETQYF
>-|TRBJ2-7|TRBV7-2|-
TGTGCCAGCAGCCCACTCTTCGCTCCCTACGAGCAGTACTTC
CASSPLFAPYEQYF
>TRBD2|TRBJ2-2|TRBV27|-
TGTGCCAGCTTCACCCCCCTTAGCGGGATCAACACCGGGGAGCTGTTTTTT
CASFTPLSGINTGELFF
>TRBD2|TRBJ2-7|TRBV7-9|-
TGTTCCAGCAGCGCTAGGGGGACTAGCTCTTACGAGCAGTACTTC
CSSSARGTSSYEQYF
>TRBD1|TRBJ2-3|TRBV6-1|-
TGTGCCAGCAGGGAGGGACAGGGCACAGATACGCAGTATTTT
CASREGQGTDTQYF
>-|TRBJ2-3|TRBV5-4|-
TGTGCCAGCAGCCCACCCCTAGTGCCAGATACGCAGTATTTT
CASSPPLVPDTQYF
>-|TRBJ2-3|TRBV27|few
TGTGCCAGCAGGGGTAGACGGGAGTACGCAGATACGCAGTATTTT
CASRGRREYADTQYF
>-|TRBJ2-5|TRBV29-1|-
TGCAGCGGGGCAGGGCCGTCCTACCAAGAGACCCAGTACTTC
CSGAGPSYQETQYF
>-|TRBJ2-3|TRBV5-1|-
TGCGCCAGCAGGCTATCAGATACGCAGTATTTT
CASRLSDTQYF
>TRBD1|TRBJ1-2|TRBV7-3|-
TGTGCCAGCAGCCCGGACAGGTCAGACTATGGCTACACCTTC
CASSPDRSDYGYTF
>TRBD2|TRBJ2-3|TRBV5-1|-
TGCGCCAGCAGCCGGACTAGCGGGAGTAGTGGAGATACGCAGTATTTT
CASSRTSGSSGDTQYF
>-|TRBJ1-4|TRBV7-2|-
TGTGCCAGCAGCTTAGCCAAAAATGAAAAACTGTTTTTT
CASSLAKNEKLFF
>-|TRBJ1-5|TRBV4-1|-
TGCGCCAGCAGCCAAGTACAGGACAATCAGCCCCAGCATTTT
CASSQVQDNQPQHF
>TRBD1|TRBJ2-7|TRBV27|once
TGTGCCAGCAGTTTGACAGGGGGCTACGAGCAGTACTTC
CASSLTGGYEQYF
>TRBD1|TRBJ1-3|TRBV10-2|few
TGCGCCAGCAGTGAGCCCGACAGGGGTGCGGGAAACACCATATATTTT
CASSEPDRGAGNTIYF
>TRBD1|TRBJ2-4|TRBV9|-
TGTGCCAGCAGCGGGACAGGGTTTTTGGGAGACATTCAGTACTTC
CASSGTGFLGDIQYF
>-|TRBJ1-5|TRBV4-1|once
TGCGCCAGCAGCACCGCAGGGTTGGGAAATCAGCCCCAGCATTTT
CASSTAGLGNQPQHF
>-|TRBJ1-1|TRBV15|-
TGTGCCACCAGCCCTCAGGGGATGAACACTGAAGCTTTCTTT
CATSPQGMNTEAFF
>-|TRBJ2-2|TRBV18|-
TGTGCCAGCTCACCATCAGGGTACACCGGGGAGCTGTTTTTT
CASSPSGYTGELFF
>-|TRBJ1-2|TRBV6-5|-
TGTGCCAGCAGTTACGGGGGGGTGGACTATGGCTACACCTTC
CASSYGGVDYGYTF
>-|TRBJ2-7|TRBV7-9|-
TGTGCCAGCAGCTTACAGGGGACCTACGAGCAGTACTTC
CASSLQGTYEQYF
>-|TRBJ1-3|TRBV7-3|few
TGTGCCAGCAGCGCTAGCTCTGGAAACACCATATATTTT
CASSASSGNTIYF
>-|TRBJ2-3|TRBV5-1|few
TGCGCCAGCAGCTTGGCGACTATCAGCACAGATACGCAGTATTTT
CASSLATISTDTQYF
>-|TRBJ1-1|TRBV10-1|-
TGCGCCAGTTCGGTTGGGAACACTGAAGCTTTCTTT
CASSVGNTEAFF
>-|TRBJ1-2|TRBV28|-
TGTGCCAGCAGTTTGACGCGGGGGGCAGAGGTGTATGGCTACACCTTC
CASSLTRGAEVYGYTF
>-|TRBJ2-7|TRBV6-5|once
TGTGCCAGCAGTTACTCTTCCGGGATCTCCTACGAGCAGTACTTC
CASSYSSGISYEQYF
>TRBD1|TRBJ1-5|TRBV6-4|-
TGTGCCAGCAGTCAGGGGGCTGGCCAGCCCCAGCATTTT
CASSQGAGQPQHF
>TRBD2|TRBJ2-1|TRBV5-1|-
TGCGCCAGCAGCTTGGGGGCGGGGGGAAAGTACAATGAGCAGTTCTTC
CASSLGAGGKYNEQFF
>-|TRBJ2-3|TRBV9|-
TGTGCCAGCAGCGTAGTACTTACTAGCACAGATACGCAGTATTTT
CASSVVLTSTDTQYF
>TRBD1|TRBJ2-3|TRBV28|-
TGTGCCAGCAGTGCTCCCAGACAGGGAACAGATACGCAGTATTTT
CASSAPRQGTDTQYF
>TRBD2|TRBJ2-2|TRBV28|-
TGTGCCAGCATTCTAGCGGGAGGTTCTACCGGGGAGCTGTTTTTT
CASILAGGSTGELFF
>-|TRBJ1-1|TRBV19|-
TGTGCCAGTAGTATAGATCCACGCAGTTGGCAGGTGTTTGAAACTTTCTTT
CASSIDPRSWQVFETFF
>-|TRBJ1-1|TRBV18|-
TGTGCCAGCTCACCAGGCACGGGGTCTAGTTCTGAAGCTTTCTTT
CASSPGTGSSSEAFF
>TRBD2|TRBJ2-7|TRBV5-1|-
TGCGCCAGCAGCTTGGGGGGAGGGAGCAGCGCGACCTACGAGCAGTACTTC
CASSLGGGSSATYEQYF
>-|TRBJ2-7|TRBV5-1|-
TGCGCCAGCAGCTTGGCCAGGATCTCCTACGAGCAGTACTTC
CASSLARISYEQYF